Listed below are T cell receptor beta chains from one sample, sequenced in a study of shared clonotypes between healthy human individuals. Some clones are missing from TCRdb's copy, which holds only in-frame ones; the method was immunoSEQ multiplex PCR. The profile covers around 2.1 million clones, with about 93% appearing a single time and under 2% taken by the ten largest. What was sequenced was naive CD8+ T cells from PBMCs. These receptors came from a man aged 18 to 35 in good health. Some clones in this sample may be carry-over from other donors' samples. CDR3s include the opening cysteine and the closing phenylalanine or tryptophan. Fields, in order: J gene, D gene, CDR3 length, V gene, clone size, CDR3 protein, CDR3 DNA. A D gene is named only where the DNA matches it firmly. Clone size, where shown, is once, few, many, or a class for clones that have expanded.

TRBJ2-7 - 13 TRBV19 once CASSTRTTYEQYF TGTGCCAGTAGTACCCGGACTACATACGAGCAGTACTTC
TRBJ2-7 - 11 TRBV29-1 - CSVVGGYEQYF TGCAGCGTTGTAGGGGGTTACGAGCAGTACTTC
TRBJ1-4 - 15 TRBV11-2 - CASSLTPGAGEKLFF TGTGCCAGCAGCTTGACTCCAGGGGCCGGTGAAAAACTGTTTTTT
TRBJ2-3 - 16 TRBV28 - CASTRGALTRTDTQYF TGTGCCTCAACTAGAGGGGCCTTGACACGCACAGATACGCAGTATTTT
TRBJ1-4 - 15 TRBV11-3 once CASSKGGPYNEKLFF TGTGCCAGCAGCAAAGGGGGGCCTTATAATGAAAAACTGTTTTTT
TRBJ2-7 TRBD1 16 TRBV4-1 - CASSQGPGTGVGEQYF TGCGCCAGCAGCCAAGGACCCGGGACAGGGGTCGGCGAGCAGTACTTC
TRBJ1-2 - 18 TRBV9 - CASSVTADWTVANYGYTF TGTGCCAGCAGCGTTACGGCGGACTGGACCGTCGCTAACTATGGCTACACCTTC
TRBJ1-1 - 9 TRBV7-9 few CASSPEAFF TGTGCCAGCAGCCCTGAAGCTTTCTTT
TRBJ2-1 - 14 TRBV30 - CAWSVFLPAGEQFF -
TRBJ2-2 - 14 TRBV7-9 - CASSSGTPTGELFF TGTGCCAGCAGCTCCGGGACACCCACCGGGGAGCTGTTTTTT
TRBJ2-7 - 14 TRBV7-3 - CASSLAGPPYEQYF TGTGCCAGCAGCTTAGCTGGGCCGCCCTACGAGCAGTACTTC
TRBJ2-1 TRBD2 14 TRBV15 - CATRLAGEFNEQFF TGTGCCACCCGACTAGCGGGAGAATTCAATGAGCAGTTCTTC
TRBJ2-3 - 14 TRBV19 - CASSIQLSTDTQYF TGTGCCAGTAGTATACAGCTCAGCACAGATACGCAGTATTTT
TRBJ2-3 - 15 TRBV7-2 - CASSLLGSSTDTQYF TGTGCCAGCAGCCTCCTTGGATCTAGCACAGATACGCAGTATTTT
TRBJ2-7 - 14 TRBV9 - CASSPGLAGYEQYF TGTGCCAGCAGCCCAGGCCTTGCAGGGTACGAGCAGTACTTC
TRBJ1-1 - 11 TRBV5-4 - CASSLGAEAFF TGTGCCAGCAGCTTGGGGGCCGAAGCTTTCTTT
TRBJ2-1 - 14 TRBV7-9 - CASSQGGTLNEQFF TGTGCCAGCAGCCAAGGAGGGACTCTGAATGAGCAGTTCTTC
TRBJ1-2 TRBD1 14 TRBV6-1 - CASSRQGAKYGYTF TGTGCCAGCAGCAGACAGGGCGCAAAATATGGCTACACCTTC
TRBJ1-1 - 15 TRBV29-1 few CSVEVYRSLNTEAFF TGCAGCGTTGAAGTGTATCGCAGTTTGAACACTGAAGCTTTCTTT
TRBJ2-1 - 13 TRBV30 - CAGLGSFYNEQFF TGTGCGGGGCTCGGGAGTTTCTACAATGAGCAGTTCTTC
TRBJ2-7 - 15 TRBV2 - CASSEDAVQSYEQYF TGTGCCAGCAGTGAAGATGCGGTACAAAGCTACGAGCAGTACTTC
TRBJ2-1 - 13 TRBV9 - CASSVDPGNEQFF TGTGCCAGCAGCGTGGACCCGGGGAATGAGCAGTTCTTC
TRBJ1-1 - 16 TRBV11-2 - CASSLYSRGPNTEAFF TGTGCCAGCAGCCTATACTCGAGGGGCCCGAACACTGAAGCTTTCTTT
TRBJ2-1 - 15 TRBV7-8 - CASSRKGGLFNEQFF TGTGCCAGCAGCCGAAAGGGGGGGCTATTCAATGAGCAGTTCTTC
TRBJ2-1 TRBD2 20 TRBV4-1 - CASSHPTTSGDKSSYNEQFF TGCGCCAGCAGCCATCCTACGACTAGCGGGGACAAGAGCTCCTACAATGAGCAGTTCTTC
TRBJ1-4 - 15 TRBV4-3 - CASSEIMGTNEKLFF TGCGCCAGCAGCGAAATTATGGGGACTAATGAAAAACTGTTTTTT
TRBJ2-7 - 13 TRBV10-3 - CAISSDRTYEQYF TGTGCCATCAGTTCCGACAGGACCTACGAGCAGTACTTC
TRBJ1-2 - 16 TRBV28 - CASQHPEIDRLYGYTF TGTGCCAGCCAACATCCCGAAATCGACAGACTCTATGGCTACACCTTC
TRBJ2-1 TRBD2 19 TRBV28 - CASSIPTSGRPSSYNEQFF TGTGCCAGCAGTATCCCCACTAGCGGACGGCCCTCGTCCTACAATGAGCAGTTCTTC
TRBJ2-7 TRBD2 13 TRBV6-5 - CASSWREGYEQYF TGTGCCAGCAGTTGGCGGGAGGGCTACGAGCAGTACTTC
TRBJ2-4 - 17 TRBV5-6 once CASSLGRGPLAKNIQYF TGTGCCAGCAGCTTAGGTCGGGGGCCCCTAGCCAAAAACATTCAGTACTTC
TRBJ2-2 - 17 TRBV18 - CASSPSLDLPNTGELFF TGTGCCAGCTCACCATCGTTAGACCTGCCGAACACCGGGGAGCTGTTTTTT
TRBJ1-5 - 12 TRBV10-3 few CAISSSNQPQHF TGTGCCATCAGCAGCAGCAATCAGCCCCAGCATTTT
TRBJ2-5 - 16 TRBV27 - CASSLRSRGGAETQYF TGTGCCAGCAGTTTACGATCCAGGGGGGGGGCGGAGACCCAGTACTTC
TRBJ1-5 - 15 TRBV19 - CATLVGRGSHQPQHF TGTGCCACCCTTGTGGGACGGGGGTCTCATCAGCCCCAGCATTTT
TRBJ1-1 - 16 TRBV7-9 - CASSPRGSGGLTEAFF TGTGCCAGCAGCCCACGGGGGAGCGGGGGGCTAACTGAAGCTTTCTTT
TRBJ2-1 TRBD2 13 TRBV29-1 - CSASGESSDEQFF TGCAGCGCTAGCGGGGAGTCAAGCGATGAGCAGTTCTTC
TRBJ2-5 - 13 TRBV28 - CASEGGGQETQYF TGTGCCAGCGAAGGAGGGGGCCAAGAGACCCAGTACTTC
TRBJ2-7 - 14 TRBV19 - CASSIDRDTYEQYF TGTGCCAGTAGTATAGACAGGGACACCTACGAGCAGTACTTC
TRBJ2-2 - 14 TRBV7-9 - CASSLYSRVGELFF TGTGCCAGCAGCTTATATTCGAGGGTGGGGGAGCTGTTTTTT
TRBJ2-2 TRBD1 16 TRBV10-3 - CAIRLRDRGNTGELFF TGTGCCATCAGACTGAGGGACAGGGGTAACACCGGGGAGCTGTTTTTT
TRBJ1-5 - 15 TRBV7-8 - CASSLAPGGGQPQHF TGTGCCAGCAGCTTAGCCCCCGGGGGAGGTCAGCCCCAGCATTTT
TRBJ1-2 - 13 TRBV28 once CASRHTGHHGYTF TGTGCCAGCAGACACACAGGGCACCATGGCTACACCTTC
TRBJ2-2 - 15 TRBV9 - CASSVNALNTGELFF TGTGCCAGCAGCGTAAATGCTCTGAACACCGGGGAGCTGTTTTTT
TRBJ2-7 - 14 TRBV13 - CASSPPAPPYEQYF TGTGCCAGCAGCCCCCCCGCCCCACCCTACGAGCAGTACTTC
TRBJ2-1 TRBD2 13 TRBV27 few CASSPSGTGEQFF TGTGCCAGCAGTCCCAGCGGGACTGGGGAGCAGTTCTTC
TRBJ2-5 - 13 TRBV27 - CASSLGNGETQYF TGTGCCAGCAGTTTGGGGAATGGAGAGACCCAGTACTTC
TRBJ2-7 TRBD1 15 TRBV5-4 - CASSQQGAATYEQYF TGTGCCAGCAGTCAACAGGGGGCGGCGACCTACGAGCAGTACTTC
TRBJ2-1 - 14 TRBV5-1 - CASSDSPIGARGFF TGCGCCAGCAGCGACTCCCCTATTGGGGCCCGGGGGTTCTTC
TRBJ2-7 - 12 TRBV30 once CAWSPLSYEQYF TGTGCCTGGAGTCCACTATCCTACGAGCAGTACTTC
TRBJ1-2 - 12 TRBV25-1 few CASGTADYGYTF TGTGCCAGCGGGACGGCGGACTATGGCTACACCTTC
TRBJ2-5 - 13 TRBV6-5 - CASSTQGPETQYF TGTGCCAGCAGCACTCAAGGCCCAGAGACCCAGTACTTC
TRBJ2-1 TRBD2 16 TRBV7-9 - CASSDPSGELYNEQFF TGTGCCAGCAGCGACCCCAGCGGGGAGTTGTACAATGAGCAGTTCTTC
TRBJ2-5 TRBD2 18 TRBV6-1 - CASSAPGLADLIVETQYF TGTGCCAGCAGTGCGCCGGGACTAGCGGACTTGATTGTAGAGACCCAGTACTTC